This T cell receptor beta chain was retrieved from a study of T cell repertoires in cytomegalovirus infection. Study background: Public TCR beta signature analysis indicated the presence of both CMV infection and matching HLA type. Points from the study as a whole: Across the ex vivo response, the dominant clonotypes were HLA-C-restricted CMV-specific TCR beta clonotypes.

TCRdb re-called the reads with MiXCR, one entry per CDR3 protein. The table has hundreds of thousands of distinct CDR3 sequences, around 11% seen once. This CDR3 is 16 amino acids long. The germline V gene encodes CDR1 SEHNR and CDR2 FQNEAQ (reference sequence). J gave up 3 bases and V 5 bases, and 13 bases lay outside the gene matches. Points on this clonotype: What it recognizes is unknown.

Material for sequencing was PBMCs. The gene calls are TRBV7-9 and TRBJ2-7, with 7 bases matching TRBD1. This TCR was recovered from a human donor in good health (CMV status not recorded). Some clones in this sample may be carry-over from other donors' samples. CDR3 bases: TGTGCCAGCAGCCATACAAACCAGGGGGTGAACTACGAGCAGTACTTC. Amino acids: CASSHTNQGVNYEQYF.